This TCR beta chain was sequenced during a study of siplizumab effects on memory and regulatory T cells. Germline V gives CDR1 SGHTA, CDR2 FQGNSA. CDR3 size: 16 residues. Losses at the gene ends were 3 bases for V and 4 bases for J; bases not matched to a gene: 7. Whole-study results and caveats: Alloreactive sequences tracing back to unstimulated CD4+ memory cells fell significantly with siplizumab.

With respect to this clone: Its antigen is unidentified.

The repertoire was sequenced with immunoSEQ multiplex PCR; TCRdb's copy has only in-frame clones and lacks some. The sample shows some 100,000 clones, about 90% of them seen only once. Sequenced material: CD4+ T cells sorted from blood. The chain uses TRBV7-2 and TRBJ2-3; 10 bases align to TRBD1. This receptor was obtained from a human donor in good health. DNA for the CDR3: TGTGCCAGCAGCTTGGCCGGGACAGGGGTGTCAGATACGCAGTATTTT. Translation gives CASSLAGTGVSDTQYF.